This T cell receptor (beta chain) stems from a study of blood T cells in healthy people across ages. In the case of this clonotype: Its antigen is currently unknown.

The CDR3 consists of 15 residues. V gave up 0 bases and J gave up 11 bases, with 20 bases separating them. Germline CDR1 and CDR2: SGHRS and YFSETQ. Study outcomes and limitations: Diversity of TCR beta per million T cells declined in a roughly linear way with age.

PCR was performed a second time for about 7 to 12 cycles using a sample-barcoded 5' primer and a J-beta primer mix. A template-switch adaptor with 12 random nucleotides tagged each cDNA molecule. TCRdb reanalysed the 5' RACE reads using MiXCR and keeps one entry per CDR3 protein. The table shows 350,000 to 450,000 distinct CDR3 sequences, with roughly half occurring only once. Isolation of PBMCs gave at least 7 million cells per sample. Total RNA, at least 6 micrograms per sample, was extracted from PBMCs. The sequencing sample was made of blood. The receptor comes from a man aged 60-69 years in good health. The V and J genes are TRBV5-1 and TRBJ2-5, with D maybe TRBD1 (6 bases). CDR3 sequence: CASSLGAGTLNEQYF. CDR3 nucleotides: TGCGCCAGCAGCTTGGGGGCCGGGACACTCAATGAGCAGTACTTC.